This T cell receptor (beta chain) was documented in a study of T cell responses to AZD1222 COVID-19 vaccine (dated by TCRdb to the early 2020s). The study in broad terms: Because spike-specific TCR depth and breadth did not differ between the two schedules, AZD1222 recipients who got a second dose at roughly 4 weeks were pooled with those who got a second dose at roughly 12 weeks. Trial participants were enrolled by age into subgroups of 18-55, 56-69 and 70-plus years, and roughly 160, 29 and 62 TCR-sequenced participants, respectively, were included in these subgroups. TCR sequencing covered more than 230 trial participants: 207 given two doses of AZD1222 and about 26 given two doses of MenACWY control vaccine. Here is what the overall study found, with its caveats: Epitopes outside the regions mutated in the B.1.351 and B.1.1.7 variants were reportedly recognized by nearly half of the unique spike-specific TCRs. After two AZD1222 doses, spike-specific TCR breadth and depth were significantly higher than at day 0 and than in MenACWY recipients. Conclusions about previously exposed vaccinees are limited, since just six or seven AZD1222 recipients were seropositive for SARS-CoV-2 at baseline. CD4 TCRs associated with the vaccine covered the entire spike protein, and the dominant responses were in regions 160-218 and 743-854. The 56-69-year group was small, and its depth increase did not reach significance, likely because of low power. Because no day 14 peak-response samples were available, repertoires were characterized only after the peak T cell response. Most participants were white British and females outnumbered males, and the authors suggested that clonal diversity may have been underestimated.

The CDR3 regions of human TCRbeta chains were analyzed by immunosequencing. The study's processing was this. Repertoire TCRs were matched against a reference library of SARS-CoV-2-specific TCRs generated with the MIRA antigen-specificity platform. Breadth was defined as the fraction of unique TCRs that were SARS-CoV-2-associated. Depth was defined as the fraction of total T cells that were SARS-CoV-2-associated. Using the MIRA data, every spike-specific TCR was mapped to the spike region that the TCR reacted to and assigned to either a CD4 or a CD8 class. Log10-transformed breadth and depth values were compared by one-way ANOVA with Sidak's multiple comparisons tests. Here the immuneACCESS table is served through TCRdb, limited to in-frame sequences with V and J called. Missing clones are a known gap in these copies; in checked studies unresolved V genes cover under half, and the rest lacks a known reason. The V and J calls and clone size were taken over from that table, and D and trimming were inferred from the DNA. The sample yields approximately 110,000 clones; roughly 91% were counted once. The biggest ten clones account for around a tenth of the sample.

Notes on this clone: Its antigen has not been determined. Base-call qualities are not available, and no considerably larger clone is one nucleotide away.

The time point label for this specimen denotes: baseline before first vaccination. Vaccinee samples came from UK trials COV001 and COV002, including a single-blind randomized controlled phase 2/3 trial of AZD1222 (ChAdOx1 nCoV-19) in healthy adults. Trial participant PBMC samples were collected at day 0 and day 28 after the second dose for TCRbeta chain sequencing. V was cut back by 5 bases and J by 0 bases, leaving a gap of 11 bases between them. Sequences SGHTA (CDR1) and FQGNSA (CDR2) are obtained from the germline V gene. The CDR3, from cysteine to phenylalanine, totals 14 residues. Only CDR3 DNA is held: 42 bases, read in frame from base 1.

The input for sequencing was peripheral blood, taken on day 0 of AZD1222 vaccination. The sequence derives from an adult in good health. Recombination linked TRBV7-2 to TRBJ2-7; no D gene can be assigned with confidence. The DNA reads as follows: TGTGCCAGCAGCCTGGTTGGAAGCTCCTACGAGCAGTACTTC. This yields the protein CASSLVGSSYEQYF.